The sample holds a few counts of the clone carrying this T cell receptor (beta chain). The data stem from a study of human T cells and chemical hapten exposure. Study-level information: Variability of per-sample TCR yields stemmed mainly from small differences in pooled library volume.

Time point reported: patch test 1, 2 weeks after DPC sensitization. Indicated treatment: therapeutic diphenylcyclopropenone sensitization with weekly scalp DPC. The study's library attached unique molecular identifiers to single cDNA molecules. TCRdb re-called the RACE reads with MiXCR, one entry per CDR3 protein. This sample has 75,000 to 95,000 distinct CDR3 sequences, with about 11% found just once. After removal of 6 bases from V and 0 bases from J, the junction contained 8 bases not matched to a gene. There are 15 residues in the CDR3. CDR1 and CDR2 from the germline V gene are LNHDA and SQIVND (reference sequence).

This receptor was taken from a woman aged 55-70 years with alopecia areata. Some clones in this sample may be carry-over from other donors' samples. The V and J genes are TRBV19 and TRBJ2-7, with 7 bases identical to TRBD1. The sample was whole blood, taken in connection with sensitization to the hapten diphenylcyclopropenone (DPC). The CDR3 DNA reads TGTGCCAGTAGCCGGCGACAGGGCAACTCCTACGAGCAGTACTTC. Its protein is CASSRRQGNSYEQYF.